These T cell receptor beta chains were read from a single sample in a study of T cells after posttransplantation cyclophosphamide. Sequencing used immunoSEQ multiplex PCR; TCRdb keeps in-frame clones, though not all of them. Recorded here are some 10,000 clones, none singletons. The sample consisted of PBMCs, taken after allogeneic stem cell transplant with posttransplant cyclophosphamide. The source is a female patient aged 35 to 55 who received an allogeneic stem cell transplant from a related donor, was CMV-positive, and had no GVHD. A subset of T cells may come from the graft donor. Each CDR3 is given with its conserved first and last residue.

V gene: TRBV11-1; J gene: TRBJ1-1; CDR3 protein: CASSLGGANTEAFF
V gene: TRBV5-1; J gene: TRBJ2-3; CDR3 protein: CASSLAPQFADTQYF
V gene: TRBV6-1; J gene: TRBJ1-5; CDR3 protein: CASSARDNQPQHF
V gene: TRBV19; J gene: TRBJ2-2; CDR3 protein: CASSIWAGARGTNTGELFF
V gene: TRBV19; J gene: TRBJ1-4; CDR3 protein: CATSETGATNEKLFF
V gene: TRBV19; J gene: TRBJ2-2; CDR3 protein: CASSIDRWGQQNTGELFF
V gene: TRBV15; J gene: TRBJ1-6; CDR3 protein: CATSREGRKDSPLHF
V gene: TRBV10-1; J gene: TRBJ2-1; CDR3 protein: CASSESRGQGANEQFF
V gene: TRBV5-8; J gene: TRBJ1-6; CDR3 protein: CASSLRGYNSPLHF
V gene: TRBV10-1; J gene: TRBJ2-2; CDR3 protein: CASSTSGGPTGELFF
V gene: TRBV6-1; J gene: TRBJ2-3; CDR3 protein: CASSALSAADTDTQYF
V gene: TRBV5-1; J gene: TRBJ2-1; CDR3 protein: CASSLLGQASYNEQFF
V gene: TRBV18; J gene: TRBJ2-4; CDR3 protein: CASSPPGGARNIQYF
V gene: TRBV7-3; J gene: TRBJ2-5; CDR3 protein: CASSLTGTGSQETQYF
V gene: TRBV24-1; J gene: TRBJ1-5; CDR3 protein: CATSPGQRSSPQHF
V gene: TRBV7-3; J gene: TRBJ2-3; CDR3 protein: CASSLAGGSTDTQYF
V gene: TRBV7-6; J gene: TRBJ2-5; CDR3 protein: CASSSGAGGIETQYF
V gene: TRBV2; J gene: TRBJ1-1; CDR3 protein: CASRQDMNTEAFF
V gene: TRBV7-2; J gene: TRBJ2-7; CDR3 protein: CASSLGLAGTYYEQYF
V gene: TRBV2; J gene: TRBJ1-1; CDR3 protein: CAVRDSLMNTEAFF
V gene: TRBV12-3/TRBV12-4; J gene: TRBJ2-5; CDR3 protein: CASSQIARGGTQYF
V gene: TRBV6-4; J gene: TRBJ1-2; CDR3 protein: CASSPDTDRAYGYTF
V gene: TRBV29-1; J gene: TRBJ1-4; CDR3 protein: CSAKQGLGEKLFF
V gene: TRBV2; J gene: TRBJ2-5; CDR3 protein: CANLEGETQYF
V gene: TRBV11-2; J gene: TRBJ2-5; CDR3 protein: CASSRDNQETQYF
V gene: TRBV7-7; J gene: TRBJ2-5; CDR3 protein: CASSTLAGGLETQYF
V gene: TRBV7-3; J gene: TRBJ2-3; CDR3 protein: CASSSTSGGASGTQYF
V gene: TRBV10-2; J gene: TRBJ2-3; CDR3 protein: CASGDDRAGLPDTQYF
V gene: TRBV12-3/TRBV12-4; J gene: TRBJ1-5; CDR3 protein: CASRYRQGPHQPQHF
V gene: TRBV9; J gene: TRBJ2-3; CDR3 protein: CASSVGLAGGTDTQYF
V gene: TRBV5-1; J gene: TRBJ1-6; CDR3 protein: CASSLGGNSPLHF
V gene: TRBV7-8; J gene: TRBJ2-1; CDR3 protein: CASSLAGLAGGPYNEQFF
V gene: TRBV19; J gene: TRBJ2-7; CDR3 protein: CASSIEGQGPYEQYF
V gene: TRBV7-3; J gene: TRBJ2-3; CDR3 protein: CASSPSTGLAGTDTQYF
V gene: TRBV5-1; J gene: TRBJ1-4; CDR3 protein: CASSLGAGITNEKLFF
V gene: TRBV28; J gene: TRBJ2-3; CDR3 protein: CASTLGGGPDTQYF
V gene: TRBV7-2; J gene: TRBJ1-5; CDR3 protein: CASSLPDSYQPQHF
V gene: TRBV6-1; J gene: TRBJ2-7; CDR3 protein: CASSDSGQGPSNYEQYF
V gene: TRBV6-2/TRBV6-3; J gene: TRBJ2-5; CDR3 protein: CASAHPQGSETQYF
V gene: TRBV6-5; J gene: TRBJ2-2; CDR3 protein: CASSQGVIAGELFF
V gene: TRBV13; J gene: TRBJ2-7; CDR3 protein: CASSPDRTYEQYF
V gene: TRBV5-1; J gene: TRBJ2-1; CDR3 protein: CASSLVASGGANEQFF